The clone carrying this T cell receptor beta chain has ten or more counts. These data are taken from a study of neurological immune-mediated disorders. The CDR3 extends over 16 amino acids. Trimming removed 3 bases from V and 1 base from J, with 15 bases in between. TCRdb used MiXCR to reprocess the 5' RACE reads, holding one entry per CDR3 protein. The repertoire holds 65,000 to 95,000 distinct CDR3 sequences, with 4% to 6% as singletons. This clonotype was obtained from a woman aged 25 to 45 with multiple sclerosis. Sequences were obtained from PBMCs. The rearrangement uses TRBV12-3 or TRBV12-4 and TRBJ1-1; possible D gene TRBD1, 6 bases. The chain's CDR3 is CASSLGVGQPNTEAFF. In nucleotides, the CDR3 is TGTGCCAGCAGTTTGGGGGTTGGACAGCCGAACACTGAAGCTTTCTTT.